A selection of T cell receptor beta chains follows, all from one sample in a study of neurological immune-mediated disorders. TCRdb independently ran MiXCR on the 5' RACE reads; one entry per CDR3 protein. The sample yields tens of thousands of distinct CDR3 sequences, around 6% seen once. Sequencing used CD4+ T cells from blood. The receptors were sampled from a woman between 40 and 50 years old in good health. Both conserved end residues are part of each CDR3. The D gene is left open where the match is weak. Not every row has a clone size; where given, it reads once, few, many or a size class.

>TRBD1|TRBJ2-5|many|TRBV12-3/TRBV12-4
TGTGCCAGCAGTTTAGGGGGACAGGGCGGAGAGACCCAGTACTTC
CASSLGGQGGETQYF
>TRBD1|TRBJ1-5|many|TRBV20-1
TGCAGTGCTAGAGATAGACAGGGGGCTAGCAATCAGCCCCAGCATTTT
CSARDRQGASNQPQHF
>TRBD2|TRBJ2-5|many|TRBV7-2
TGTGCCAGCAACTCCGACGGGGGGCAAGAGACCCAGTACTTC
CASNSDGGQETQYF
>NA|TRBJ2-3|many|TRBV12-3/TRBV12-4
TGTGCCAGCAGTTTTAACGGGGACACAGATACGCAGTATTTT
CASSFNGDTDTQYF
>TRBD2|TRBJ2-5|many|TRBV29-1
TGCAGCGTCCGGGGGGGTTCGTCTGGGGGAGAGACCCAGTACTTC
CSVRGGSSGGETQYF
>NA|TRBJ2-1|many|TRBV24-1
TGTGCCACCAGTGAGGGACATACCTACAATGAGCAGTTCTTC
CATSEGHTYNEQFF
>NA|TRBJ2-7|many|TRBV5-1
TGCGCCAGCAGCTTGGAAGGCGGGTACTCCTACGAGCAGTACTTC
CASSLEGGYSYEQYF
>TRBD1|TRBJ1-5|many|TRBV2
TGTGCCAGCAGTGGACAGGGATTCGATCAGCCCCAGCATTTT
CASSGQGFDQPQHF
>NA|TRBJ2-3|many|TRBV20-1
TGCAGTGCTAGGGAATTCACAGATACGCAGTATTTT
CSAREFTDTQYF
>TRBD2|TRBJ2-7|NA|TRBV4-1
TGCGCCAGCAGTCAACCAGTCGGGGGGGCCTACGAGCAGTACTTC
CASSQPVGGAYEQYF
>NA|TRBJ2-2|many|TRBV7-9
TGTGCCAGCAGCTTATTCAGTCGTGCAGGGGAGCTGTTTTTT
CASSLFSRAGELFF
>NA|TRBJ2-1|many|TRBV30
TGTGCCTGCTTTAGCGGAAACAATGAGCAGTTCTTC
CACFSGNNEQFF
>TRBD1|TRBJ2-7|many|TRBV25-1
TGTGCCAGCAGTGGCCGGGACAGGGCCCGCGAGCAGTACTTC
CASSGRDRAREQYF
>NA|TRBJ1-4|many|TRBV5-1
TGCGCCAGCAGCTTGGAGGGCACAGCTAATGAAAAACTGTTTTTT
CASSLEGTANEKLFF
>NA|TRBJ1-1|many|TRBV5-1
TGCGCCAGCAGCGACCCCTCGGCTGGGGGCTTCACTGAAGCTTTCTTT
CASSDPSAGGFTEAFF
>NA|TRBJ2-7|NA|TRBV10-2
TGCGCCACCACCCCGATTCTTAACTACGAGCAGTACTTC
CATTPILNYEQYF